These 25 T cell receptor beta chains came from one sample sequenced in a study of blood T cell repertoires in COVID-19. Only in-frame clones appear in the TCRdb table, and some are missing; sequencing was by immunoSEQ multiplex PCR. The sample records roughly 300,000 clones, 90% to 95% being singletons. Sequencing input: peripheral blood. These receptors were taken from a woman aged 25 to 39 with COVID-19, enrolled during active disease.

The chain links TRBV23-1 to TRBJ1-1; D gene uncertain. TRBV23-1 is filed as an ORF, its function uncertain. V was pared by 4 bases and J by 1 base, with 13 bases between. The CDR3 totals 15 residues. The CDR3 DNA reads TGCGCCAGCAGTCCCCGCGACACAACGAACACTGAAGCTTTCTTT. It codes for CASSPRDTTNTEAFF.

The count of this clone is one. The chain couples TRBV14 to TRBJ1-2; D is ambiguous. V was clipped by 2 bases and J by 4 bases, with 8 bases between them. This CDR3 spans 13 amino acids. Germline CDR1 and CDR2: SGHDN and FVKESK. The CDR3 DNA follows: TGTGCCAGCAGCCAACGTCTGTTCTATGGCTACACCTTC. Translating it yields CASSQRLFYGYTF.

The CDR3: CASSFRDRNTEAFF. CDR3 sequence (DNA): TGTGCCAGCAGTTTTAGGGACAGAAACACTGAAGCTTTCTTT. The chain has TRBV27 and TRBJ1-1; TRBD1 matches 7 bases. The CDR3 runs to 14 residues. Germline loops: CDR1 MNHEY, CDR2 SMNVEV (reference sequence). Trimming removed 3 bases from V and 2 bases from J; junction bases left unmatched: 3.

The V gene is TRBV3-1 (or the pseudogene TRBV3-2), the J gene TRBJ2-3, with a possible D match to TRBD2 (7 bases). Germline assignment: CDR1 LGHDT and CDR2 YNNKEL (reference sequence). Trimming removed 0 bases at V and 0 bases at J, with 16 bases between. The CDR3 contains 18 residues. The CDR3 bases are TGTGCCAGCAGCCAAGATTGGGGGGGCACTTCTAGCACAGATACGCAGTATTTT. Protein: CASSQDWGGTSSTDTQYF.

The CDR3 DNA sequence: TGCGCCAGCAGCTTCGGACAGGGGGCTAACAATGAGCAGTTCTTC. Its protein product is CASSFGQGANNEQFF. The gene calls are TRBV5-1 and TRBJ2-1; TRBD1 matches 11 bases. J gave up 5 bases and V 2 bases, and 3 bases lay outside the gene matches. Germline CDR1 reads SGHRS; CDR2 reads YFSETQ. The length of the CDR3 is 15 residues.

The chain carries TRBV11-2 and TRBJ2-1, with 12 nucleotides matching TRBD2. The ends lost 4 bases at V and 7 bases at J; junction bases unmatched: 2. The CDR3 length is 14 residues. Germline-derived CDR1 and CDR2 are SGHAT and FQNNGV. The CDR3 spells CASSSGLAGNEQFF. The DNA of the CDR3 is TGTGCCAGCAGCTCCGGACTAGCGGGAAATGAGCAGTTCTTC.

The chain recombines TRBV11-2 with TRBJ2-3; 7 bases match TRBD2. Germline V CDR1 and CDR2: SGHAT, FQNNGV. With V trimmed by 1 base and J by 2 bases, 3 bases remained unmatched. This CDR3 is built from 15 residues. The CDR3 DNA reads TGTGCCAGCAGCTTAGGCCAGCGGGACACAGATACGCAGTATTTT. It translates to CASSLGQRDTDTQYF.

This clone has a single count. This chain uses TRBV5-1 with TRBJ1-2; a possible D gene is TRBD1 (6 bases). Germline CDR1 and CDR2: SGHRS and YFSETQ. Trimming stripped 4 bases from V and 2 bases from J, with 27 bases between. The CDR3 is 19 residues long. CDR3 loop: CASSPAPGTPRFINYGYTF. For the CDR3, the DNA is TGCGCCAGCAGCCCGGCGCCAGGGACACCGAGATTTATAAACTATGGCTACACCTTC.

This chain uses TRBV9 with TRBJ2-1, with a weak D call TRBD2 (5 bases). The CDR3 length is 18 residues. V was pared by 4 bases and J by 4 bases, with 24 bases between. CDR1 is SGDLS, CDR2 YYNGEE, per germline. The CDR3 DNA is TGTGCCAGCAGCCAAACTTACCCCCCGACGGGAATGTACAATGAGCAGTTCTTC. This codes for CASSQTYPPTGMYNEQFF. The full variable domain, its missing parts supplied by reference TRBV9 and TRBJ2-1, is DSGVTQTPKHLITATGQRVTLRCSPRSGDLSVYWYQQSLDQGLQFLIQYYNGEERAKGNILERFSAQQFPDLHSELNLSSLELGDSALYFCASSQTYPPTGMYNEQFFGPGTRLTVL.

The rearrangement uses TRBV5-6 and TRBJ2-3; possibly TRBD1 for D (6 bases). V was pared by 5 bases and J by 6 bases, with 19 bases between. CDR3 length equals 15 residues. The germline gives CDR1 SGHDT, CDR2 YYEEEE. CDR3 residues: CASRPTGSSLDTQYF. CDR3 DNA: TGTGCCAGCAGGCCAACAGGGTCGAGTTTGGATACGCAGTATTTT.

The V gene is TRBV27, the J gene TRBJ1-2, with 7 bases that match TRBD1. Germline V gene lookup returns CDR1 MNHEY and CDR2 SMNVEV (reference sequence). The CDR3 runs 14 residues. The trim removed 6 bases at V and 0 bases at J, leaving 4 bases unmatched. The CDR3 DNA follows: TGTGCCAGCAGCCCGACAGGGTCTAACTATGGCTACACCTTC. Its protein is CASSPTGSNYGYTF.

There are a few counts of this clone. The V gene is TRBV30, the J gene TRBJ1-5; TRBD1 matches 7 bases. There are 15 residues in the CDR3. Unmatched junction bases numbered 11, after V lost 0 bases and J lost 9 bases. Germline V CDR1 and CDR2: GTSNPN, SVGIG (reference sequence). This CDR3 reads CAWSVNRGIGSPQHF. CDR3 coding DNA: TGTGCCTGGAGTGTGAACAGGGGAATAGGATCGCCCCAGCATTTT.

The V call is TRBV28, the J call TRBJ2-1, with TRBD2 identical over 9 bases. Per germline, CDR1 MDHEN and CDR2 SYDVKM. The CDR3 totals 19 residues. V shed 5 bases, J shed 0 bases, and the junction held 14 bases outside the gene matches. The CDR3 coding sequence is TGTGCCAGCAGTCCGCCGGGGCTAGCGGGGATTAGCTCCTACAATGAGCAGTTCTTC. Amino acid sequence: CASSPPGLAGISSYNEQFF.

The sample holds one count of this clone. This sequence joins TRBV18 and TRBJ1-1; D unclear. V lost 0 bases and J lost 9, with 11 bases in between. The CDR3 is made up of 13 amino acids. The germline V gene encodes CDR1 KGHSH and CDR2 LQKENI. CDR3 region: CASSPPVTNKAFF. In DNA form, the CDR3 reads TGTGCCAGCTCACCACCGGTAACAAATAAAGCTTTCTTT.

The J gene is TRBJ2-1, the V gene TRBV19, with D tentatively TRBD2 (6 bases). Trimming pared 7 bases from V and 2 bases from J, leaving 9 bases between. The CDR3 totals 13 residues. Germline assignment: CDR1 LNHDA and CDR2 SQIVND (reference sequence). In DNA, the CDR3 is TGTGCCAGTACAACGGGGGCCTACAATGAGCAGTTCTTC. Amino acids: CASTTGAYNEQFF.

This chain uses TRBV27 with TRBJ2-7; a possible D gene is TRBD2 (6 bases). Trimming removed 3 bases from V and 0 bases from J, with 12 bases in between. The CDR3 extends over 15 amino acids. Germline lookup yields CDR1 MNHEY and CDR2 SMNVEV (reference sequence). As DNA, the CDR3 is TGTGCCAGCAGTTTCGGGGACGGGAGCTCCTACGAGCAGTACTTC. Protein sequence: CASSFGDGSSYEQYF.

CDR3 coding DNA: TGTGCCACCAGTGGAGGGACAGGGGAGCTCAGATCTTTCTTT. Protein sequence: CATSGGTGELRSFF. The chain employs TRBV24-1 and TRBJ1-1; 10 bases fit TRBD1. V gave up 5 bases and J gave up 12 bases; unmatched junction bases: 11. Germline V gene lookup returns CDR1 KGHDR and CDR2 SFDVKD. This CDR3 has 14 residues.

This clone was counted a few times. V is TRBV14 and J is TRBJ2-5; tentatively, D is TRBD2 (7 bases). V was shortened by 0 bases and J by 5 bases, with 16 bases between the two germline ends. Germline CDR1 reads SGHDN; CDR2 reads FVKESK. There are 16 residues in the CDR3. CDR3 in amino acids: CASSQEVAKGGETQYF. CDR3 DNA: TGTGCCAGCAGCCAAGAAGTTGCCAAGGGGGGGGAGACCCAGTACTTC. Full variable domain (remainder filled in from reference TRBV14 and TRBJ2-5): EAGVTQFPSHSVIEKGQTVTLRCDPISGHDNLYWYRRVMGKEIKFLLHFVKESKQDESGMPNNRFLAERTGGTYSTLKVQPAELEDSGVYFCASSQEVAKGGETQYFGPGTRLLVL.

This chain joins TRBV29-1 and TRBJ1-2; D gene uncertain. Germline V gives CDR1 SQVTM, CDR2 ANQGSEA. This CDR3 spans 15 amino acids. V lost 3 bases to trimming and J lost 8 bases, with 22 bases between them. The CDR3 sequence is CSVDNRRVGPIGYTF. The CDR3 DNA sequence: TGCAGCGTTGATAATAGACGGGTCGGCCCTATCGGCTACACCTTC.

V usage is TRBV28 and J usage is TRBJ1-4; a weak D match, TRBD1 (5 bases). Germline assignment: CDR1 MDHEN and CDR2 SYDVKM. The CDR3 contains 12 residues. Trimming shortened V by 6 bases and J by 7 bases, and 9 bases separated the two germline ends. The CDR3 DNA is TGTGCCAGCAGCTACCAGGGTGAAAAACTGTTTTTT. Translating it yields CASSYQGEKLFF.

The chain is built from TRBV28 and TRBJ1-1; 7 bases fit TRBD1. CDR3 length: 15 residues. Looked up from germline, CDR1 is MDHEN and CDR2 is SYDVKM. Trimming at V came to 3 bases and at J to 1 base, leaving 5 bases not matched to a gene. CDR3 loop: CASSFSDRANTEAFF. For the CDR3, the DNA is TGTGCCAGCAGTTTCTCCGACAGGGCGAACACTGAAGCTTTCTTT.

This clone has just a few counts. V usage is TRBV28 and J usage is TRBJ1-6, with a possible D match to TRBD1 (6 bases). This CDR3 region has 14 residues. V was shortened by 8 bases and J by 7 bases, with 15 bases between the two germline ends. Germline CDR1 reads MDHEN; CDR2 reads SYDVKM. This chain's CDR3 is CASETGGENSPLHF. CDR3 coding DNA: TGTGCCAGCGAAACGGGGGGCGAAAATTCACCCCTCCACTTT.

The rearrangement uses TRBV30 and TRBJ2-7; TRBD2 matches at 13 bases. The CDR3 consists of 16 residues. V was pared by 2 bases and J by 5 bases, with 9 bases of the junction left unmatched. Germline loops: CDR1 GTSNPN, CDR2 SVGIG (reference sequence). The CDR3 DNA is TGTGCCTGGAGTCTCAGACTAGCGGGAGGATCCCACGAGCAGTACTTC. Protein: CAWSLRLAGGSHEQYF.

The chain employs TRBV5-6 and TRBJ1-1; D unresolved. V was shortened by 4 bases and J by 0 bases, with 13 bases between the two germline ends. Germline loops: CDR1 SGHDT, CDR2 YYEEEE. CDR3 size: 15 residues. The CDR3 reads CASSPRRPMNTEAFF. The CDR3 region has the DNA TGTGCCAGCAGCCCTCGCAGGCCCATGAACACTGAAGCTTTCTTT.

This clone was recorded once. This sequence joins TRBV29-1 and TRBJ2-7; D possibly corresponds to TRBD2 (5 bases). This CDR3 comprises 15 residues. Germline loops: CDR1 SQVTM, CDR2 ANQGSEA. Trimming took off 4 bases at V and 2 bases at J, with 18 bases between the two ends. The CDR3 protein is CSVVRSGTPTYEQYF. The DNA of the CDR3 is TGCAGCGTTGTCAGAAGCGGAACCCCAACCTACGAGCAGTACTTC.